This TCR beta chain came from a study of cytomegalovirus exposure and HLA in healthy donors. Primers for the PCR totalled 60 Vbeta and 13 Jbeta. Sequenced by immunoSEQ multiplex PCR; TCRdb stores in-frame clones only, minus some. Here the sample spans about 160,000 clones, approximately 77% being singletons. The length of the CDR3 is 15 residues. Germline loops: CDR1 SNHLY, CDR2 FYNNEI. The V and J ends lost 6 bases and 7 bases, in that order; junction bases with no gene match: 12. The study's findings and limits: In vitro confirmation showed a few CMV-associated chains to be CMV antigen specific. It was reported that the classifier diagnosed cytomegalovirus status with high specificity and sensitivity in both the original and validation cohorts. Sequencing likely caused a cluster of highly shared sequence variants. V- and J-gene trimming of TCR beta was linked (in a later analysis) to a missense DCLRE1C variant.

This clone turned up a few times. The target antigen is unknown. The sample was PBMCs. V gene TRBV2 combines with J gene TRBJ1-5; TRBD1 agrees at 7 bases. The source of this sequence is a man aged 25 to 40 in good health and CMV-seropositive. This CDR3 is CASREGRDREQPQHF. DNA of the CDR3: TGTGCCAGCAGGGAGGGGCGGGACAGAGAACAGCCCCAGCATTTT. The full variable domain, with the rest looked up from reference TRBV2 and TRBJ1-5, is EPEVTQTPSHQVTQMGQEVILRCVPISNHLYFYWYRQILGQKVEFLVSFYNNEISEKSEIFDDQFSVERPDGSNFTLKIRSTKLEDSAMYFCASREGRDREQPQHFGDGTRLSIL.